The 31 T cell receptor beta chains given below trace back to one sample, sequenced in a study of OX40 agonist ivuxolimab in advanced cancers. Profiling relied on immunoSEQ multiplex PCR, and the TCRdb table lists in-frame clones only, not all of them. The sample lists some 30,000 clones, around three quarters occurring once. This specimen consisted of CD4+ or CD8+ T cells sorted from blood, obtained in a trial of the OX40 agonist ivuxolimab. These receptors all come from an adult with an advanced solid tumor such as melanoma, head and neck, liver or kidney cancer.

In this sample, this clone turned up a few times. The chain employs TRBV19 and TRBJ1-1, with 7 bases aligning to TRBD1. Germline-derived CDR1 and CDR2 are LNHDA and SQIVND (reference sequence). The CDR3 consists of 11 residues. The V segment lost 7 bases and the J segment 13 bases; nucleotides outside the gene matches: 9. The CDR3 protein is CASTTGMVFFF. CDR3 coding DNA: TGTGCCAGTACGACAGGGATGGTATTTTTCTTT.

This chain links TRBV5-1 with TRBJ2-5, with TRBD2 identical over 8 bases. The ends lost 4 bases at V and 4 bases at J; junction bases unmatched: 6. This CDR3 is 14 amino acids long. CDR1 SGHRS and CDR2 YFSETQ come from the germline V gene. CDR3 sequence (DNA): TGCGCCAGCAGCGACGGGGGGGCTGGAGAGACCCAGTACTTC. It codes for CASSDGGAGETQYF.

The gene calls are TRBV29-1 and TRBJ1-1, with D perhaps matching TRBD1 (5 bases). The V end was cut by 6 bases, the J end by 4 bases, with 15 bases between. The CDR3 is 13 amino acids. CDR1 SQVTM and CDR2 ANQGSEA come from the germline V gene. The CDR3 is CSVGTSGGTEAFF. The CDR3 DNA sequence: TGCAGCGTGGGGACCAGTGGTGGCACTGAAGCTTTCTTT.

V and J are TRBV9 and TRBJ2-5; 12 bases map to TRBD1. Germline V gene lookup returns CDR1 SGDLS and CDR2 YYNGEE. Trimming at V came to 4 bases and at J to 0 bases, leaving 4 bases not matched to a gene. The CDR3 totals 16 residues. The DNA for the CDR3 is TGTGCCAGCAGCACCGGGACAGGGGGCAACCAAGAGACCCAGTACTTC. Its protein product is CASSTGTGGNQETQYF.

The chain is built from TRBV7-9 and TRBJ1-1; D is possibly TRBD1 (5 bases). Germline CDR1 and CDR2: SEHNR and FQNEAQ (reference sequence). There are 14 residues in the CDR3. The V gene lost 0 bases and the J gene lost 4 bases, with 9 bases spanning the gap. As DNA, the CDR3 is TGTGCCAGCAGCTTAGCAGGGGCTGGCACTGAAGCTTTCTTT. This gives the protein CASSLAGAGTEAFF.

The chain has TRBV25-1 and TRBJ2-2; D remains ambiguous. The CDR3 is 13 amino acids. V was cut by 6 bases and J by 1 base, with 6 bases left in between. The germline V gene encodes CDR1 MGHDK and CDR2 SYGVNS. The CDR3 DNA is TGTGCCAGCAGGAAGGGGAACACCGGGGAGCTGTTTTTT. This codes for CASRKGNTGELFF.

As DNA, the CDR3 is TGTGCCAACCTACAGGGGGCCTGGAGCACTGAAGCTTTCTTT. Residues: CANLQGAWSTEAFF. The chain joins TRBV7-2 to TRBJ1-1; 9 bases map to TRBD1. The V gene end was trimmed by 10 bases and the J gene end by 4 bases; junction bases not matched to a gene: 10. The CDR3 has 14 amino acids. Germline V gene lookup returns CDR1 SGHTA and CDR2 FQGNSA.

The V call is TRBV30, the J call TRBJ1-1; D ambiguous. V was shortened by 2 bases and J by 1 base, with 5 bases between the two germline ends. Per germline, CDR1 GTSNPN and CDR2 SVGIG (reference sequence). CDR3 length equals 12 residues. CDR3 loop: CAWSPWNTEAFF. CDR3 sequence (DNA): TGTGCCTGGAGTCCCTGGAACACTGAAGCTTTCTTT.

The gene calls are TRBV27 and TRBJ1-2; D is uncertain. This CDR3 has 14 amino acids. Germline CDR1 and CDR2: MNHEY and SMNVEV (reference sequence). V shed 2 bases and J shed 5 bases, with 12 bases lying between them. This CDR3 is CASSLGGWPYGYTF. In DNA form, the CDR3 reads TGTGCCAGCAGTTTAGGAGGGTGGCCTTATGGCTACACCTTC.

This sequence joins TRBV4-1 and TRBJ2-7; TRBD1 might be the D (6 bases). The CDR3 spans 15 residues. V was pared by 0 bases and J by 2 bases, with 11 bases between. Germline-derived CDR1 and CDR2 are MGHRA and YSYEKL. The CDR3 is CASSQEEGVPYEQYF. CDR3 coding DNA: TGCGCCAGCAGCCAAGAAGAGGGGGTCCCCTACGAGCAGTACTTC.

The rearrangement joins TRBV27 to TRBJ1-4, with TRBD1 matching over 9 bases. The CDR3 is made up of 14 amino acids. CDR1 MNHEY and CDR2 SMNVEV come from the germline V gene (reference sequence). The V and J ends lost 5 bases and 3 bases, in that order; junction bases with no gene match: 1. Here the CDR3 DNA reads TGTGCCAGCAGTCGACAGGGGGCTAATGAAAAACTGTTTTTT. Its translation is CASSRQGANEKLFF.

V gene TRBV19 combines with J gene TRBJ2-7; D is unresolved. The CDR3 runs 15 residues. V lost 1 base and J lost 0, with 10 bases in between. Germline assignment: CDR1 LNHDA and CDR2 SQIVND (reference sequence). This CDR3 reads CASSIVSDNSYEQYF. The CDR3 DNA reads TGTGCCAGTAGTATAGTTTCAGACAACTCCTACGAGCAGTACTTC.

The chain carries TRBV7-9 and TRBJ2-7, with a weak D call TRBD1 (8 bases). Trimming removed 4 bases from V and 5 bases from J, with 21 bases in between. In germline, CDR1 is SEHNR, CDR2 FQNEAQ (reference sequence). The length of the CDR3 is 16 residues. The CDR3 DNA reads TGTGCCAGCAGCTCTAGGACAGGGAGGGAACTCGACGAGCAGTACTTC. Translated: CASSSRTGRELDEQYF.

The V call is TRBV13, the J call TRBJ2-1; 9 nucleotides align to TRBD2. This CDR3 is 16 amino acids long. The V segment lost 5 bases and the J segment 6 bases; nucleotides outside the gene matches: 11. Germline CDR1 and CDR2: PRHDT and FYEKMQ (reference sequence). DNA of the CDR3: TGTGCCAGCAGCACCTTCTCTAGCGGGGTGGGCAATGAGCAGTTCTTC. It yields the protein CASSTFSSGVGNEQFF.

V and J are TRBV15 and TRBJ2-7; possibly TRBD1 for D (6 bases). The CDR3 runs 14 residues. The ends were cut back, 0 bases at V and 2 bases at J, with 8 bases in the middle. Germline CDR1 is LNHNV and CDR2 is YYDKDF (reference sequence). The CDR3 reads CATSRDQGPYEQYF. In DNA, the CDR3 is TGTGCCACCAGCAGAGATCAGGGGCCCTACGAGCAGTACTTC.

This rearrangement joins TRBV1 to TRBJ1-6; the D call of TRBD1 is as the table states it, not checked on the DNA. TRBV1 is reported as a pseudogene. CDR3 length: 19 residues. The CDR3 region has the DNA TGCACCAGCAGCCAACCGAGACAGGACGTTAGCTCCTATAATTCACCCCTCCACTTT. The encoded protein is CTSSQPRQDVSSYNSPLHF.

The gene calls are TRBV18 and TRBJ2-5; TRBD2 aligns across 14 bases. The germline gives CDR1 KGHSH, CDR2 LQKENI. V was clipped by 5 bases and J by 5 bases; unmatched bases: 4. The CDR3 sequence is 15 residues long. The chain's CDR3 is CASSDGTSGGETQYF. The CDR3 DNA sequence: TGTGCCAGCTCAGACGGGACTAGCGGGGGCGAGACCCAGTACTTC.

This chain joins TRBV18 and TRBJ1-2; TRBD1 matches at 8 bases. V lost 8 bases and J lost 8; bases outside the gene matches: 19. Germline assignment: CDR1 KGHSH and CDR2 LQKENI. The CDR3 loop spans 16 amino acids. The CDR3 DNA reads as TGTGCCAGCCGTTCCTATTCTACAGGGGGAGGCTTCGGCTACACCTTC. Translated: CASRSYSTGGGFGYTF. Drawing the rest from reference TRBV18 and TRBJ1-2, the complete variable domain is NAGVMQNPRHLVRRRGQEARLRCSPMKGHSHVYWYRQLPEEGLKFMVYLQKENIIDESGMPKERFSAEFPKEGPSILRIQQVVRGDSAAYFCASRSYSTGGGFGYTFGSGTRLTVV.

V usage is TRBV7-9 and J usage is TRBJ1-1; a possible D gene is TRBD1 (6 bases). This CDR3 has 14 amino acids. The germline V gene has CDR1 SEHNR and CDR2 FQNEAQ (reference sequence). The V end lost 4 bases, the J end lost 4 bases, and 13 bases lay between the germline ends. The CDR3 is CASSSLTGPTEAFF. CDR3 DNA sequence: TGTGCCAGCAGCTCCTTGACAGGTCCCACTGAAGCTTTCTTT.

The chain recombines TRBV5-4 with TRBJ1-3; perhaps TRBD1 as D (6 bases). CDR3 length: 14 amino acids. Germline V CDR1 and CDR2: SGHNT, YYREEE (reference sequence). Between the trimmed V and J ends, which lost 4 bases and 5 bases, there was a span of 13 bases. Here the CDR3 reads CASSLPGQRNTIYF. The CDR3 DNA sequence: TGTGCCAGCAGCCTCCCCGGACAGAGAAACACCATATATTTT.

V gene TRBV27 combines with J gene TRBJ2-5; 7 bases are shared with TRBD1. Matching the DNA end better, TRBJ2-7 makes the J call doubtful. This CDR3 is 12 amino acids long. The V gene's germline CDR1 is MNHEY and CDR2 SMNVEV (reference sequence). The CDR3 protein is CASSLTGNEQYF. In nucleotides, the CDR3 is TGTGCCAGCAGTCTGACAGGGAACGAGCAGTACTTC.

The rearrangement uses TRBV23-1 and TRBJ1-2; no clear D. TRBV23-1 is an open reading frame, and its role is uncertain. The CDR3 covers 19 residues. V dropped 9 bases and J dropped 1 base, with 30 bases sitting between them. The CDR3 protein is CARFSGRWTGSHLNYGYTF. CDR3 DNA: TGCGCCAGGTTCAGTGGGCGTTGGACCGGCTCACACCTTAACTATGGCTACACCTTC.

Comments on this clone: No DNA is shown, since the ends of the CDR3 on it are uncertain; the CDR3 is the one TCRdb lists. The gene calls are TRBV12-2 and TRBJ1-3. TRBV12-2 is a known pseudogene. The CDR3 contains 14 residues when both ends are counted. The CDR3 sequence is CASPRWGIGNTIYF.

V is TRBV11-2 and J is TRBJ1-4; unclear D gene. Trimming pared 1 base from V and 7 bases from J, leaving 13 bases between. Germline CDR1 and CDR2: SGHAT and FQNNGV. The CDR3 is 15 residues long. CDR3 coding DNA: TGTGCCAGCAGCTTAGGTGTGGGTATGGGTGAAAAACTGTTTTTT. As protein: CASSLGVGMGEKLFF.

The CDR3 spells CASSSGFDGYTF. CDR3 sequence (DNA): TGTGCCAGCAGCTCGGGGTTCGATGGCTACACCTTC. This sequence joins TRBV5-5 and TRBJ1-2, with D unresolved. With 3 bases removed from V and 6 bases from J, the gap between germline ends came to 9 bases. The length of the CDR3 is 12 residues. Germline CDR1 and CDR2: SGHKS and YYEKEE (reference sequence).

V and J are TRBV2 and TRBJ1-6; 11 bases are a match to TRBD1. J lost 6 bases, V lost 2 bases, and 6 bases had no gene match. CDR1 SNHLY and CDR2 FYNNEI come from the germline V gene. The CDR3 covers 17 residues. This CDR3 reads CASSELRTGGFNSPLHF. The CDR3 DNA is TGTGCCAGCAGTGAATTGAGGACAGGGGGCTTTAATTCACCCCTCCACTTT. The variable domain in full, completed from reference TRBV2 and TRBJ1-6, reads EPEVTQTPSHQVTQMGQEVILRCVPISNHLYFYWYRQILGQKVEFLVSFYNNEISEKSEIFDDQFSVERPDGSNFTLKIRSTKLEDSAMYFCASSELRTGGFNSPLHFGNGTRLTVT.

The table lists this clone with a count of one. The CDR3 coding sequence is TGTGCCAGCAGACGTCGGGGCACAGATACGCAGTATTTT. Translated, it gives CASRRRGTDTQYF. The chain has TRBV7-6 and TRBJ2-3; no firm D call. Per germline, CDR1 SGHVS and CDR2 FNYEAQ. V shed 6 bases and J shed 1 base, with 8 bases lying between them. This CDR3 has 13 residues.

J is TRBJ2-5 and V is TRBV6-5, with 7 bases matching TRBD2. The length of the CDR3 is 15 residues. The germline gives CDR1 MNHEY, CDR2 SVGAGI. The V and J ends lost 0 bases and 5 bases, in that order; junction bases with no gene match: 6. The CDR3 sequence is CASSYSKWGGETQYF. The DNA for the CDR3 is TGTGCCAGCAGTTACTCGAAGTGGGGGGGGGAGACCCAGTACTTC.

The V and J genes are TRBV10-3 and TRBJ2-5, with D maybe TRBD2 (7 bases). The germline V gene encodes CDR1 ENHRY and CDR2 SYGVKD. V lost 3 bases and J 3 bases, leaving 14 bases between the germline ends. The CDR3 runs to 15 residues. This CDR3 reads CAISDPRGGKETQYF. The CDR3 DNA reads as TGTGCCATCAGTGATCCAAGGGGGGGAAAAGAGACCCAGTACTTC.

The V gene is TRBV5-4, the J gene TRBJ2-3; D possibly uses TRBD1 or TRBD2 (5 bases each). From germline, CDR1 is SGHNT and CDR2 YYREEE (reference sequence). V was pared by 0 bases and J by 0 bases, with 5 bases between. CDR3 length: 14 amino acids. The CDR3 loop is CASSLGGSTDTQYF. DNA of the CDR3: TGTGCCAGCAGCTTGGGGGGGAGCACAGATACGCAGTATTTT.

V and J are TRBV7-5 and TRBJ1-6; whether TRBD1, the table's D call, matches the DNA was not checked. TRBV7-5 is recorded as a pseudogene. The CDR3 totals 19 residues. The CDR3 DNA reads TGTGTCAGAAGCCGGACCGGGACAGGGGACCTACTAACCAATTCACCCCTCCACTTT. Protein product: CVRSRTGTGDLLTNSPLHF.